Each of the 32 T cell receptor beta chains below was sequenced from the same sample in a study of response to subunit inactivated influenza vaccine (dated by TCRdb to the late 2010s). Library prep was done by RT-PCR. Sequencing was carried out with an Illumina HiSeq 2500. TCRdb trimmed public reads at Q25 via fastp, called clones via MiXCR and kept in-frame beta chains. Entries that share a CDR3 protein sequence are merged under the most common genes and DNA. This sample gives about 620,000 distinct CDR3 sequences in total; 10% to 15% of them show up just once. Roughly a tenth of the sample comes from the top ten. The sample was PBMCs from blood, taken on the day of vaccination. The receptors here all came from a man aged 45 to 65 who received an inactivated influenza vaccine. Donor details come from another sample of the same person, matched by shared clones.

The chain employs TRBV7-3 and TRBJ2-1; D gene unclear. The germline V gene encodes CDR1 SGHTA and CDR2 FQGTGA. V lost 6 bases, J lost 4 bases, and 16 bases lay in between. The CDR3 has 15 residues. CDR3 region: CASSGDPGRYNEQFF. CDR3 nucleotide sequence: TGTGCCAGCAGTGGAGACCCGGGCAGATACAATGAGCAGTTCTTC.

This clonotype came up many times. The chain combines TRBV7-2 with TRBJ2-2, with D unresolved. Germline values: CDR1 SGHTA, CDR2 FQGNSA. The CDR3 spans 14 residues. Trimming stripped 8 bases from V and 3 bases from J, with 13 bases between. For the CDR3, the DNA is TGTGCCAGCGGCCTCAGAGCATACACCGGGGAGCTGTTTTTT. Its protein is CASGLRAYTGELFF.

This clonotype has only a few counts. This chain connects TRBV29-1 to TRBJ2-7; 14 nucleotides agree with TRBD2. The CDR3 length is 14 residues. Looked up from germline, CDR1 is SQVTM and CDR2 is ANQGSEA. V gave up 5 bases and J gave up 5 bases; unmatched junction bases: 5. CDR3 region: CSVTGLAGAHEQYF. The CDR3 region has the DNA TGCAGCGTTACGGGACTAGCGGGAGCCCACGAGCAGTACTTC.

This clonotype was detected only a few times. The CDR3 nucleotides are TGCAGTGCTAGAGAGTCGCAGGGGGGGAATGAGCAGTTCTTC. Its translation is CSARESQGGNEQFF. This chain connects TRBV20-1 to TRBJ2-1, with D tentatively TRBD1 or TRBD2 (7 bases each). The CDR3 loop spans 14 amino acids. V lost 0 bases and J lost 7, with 13 bases in between. CDR1 is DFQATT, CDR2 SNEGSKA, per germline (reference sequence).

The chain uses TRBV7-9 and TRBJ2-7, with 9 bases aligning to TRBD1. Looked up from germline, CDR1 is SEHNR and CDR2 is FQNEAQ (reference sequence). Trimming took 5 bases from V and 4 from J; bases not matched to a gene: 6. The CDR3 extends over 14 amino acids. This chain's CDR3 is CASSRTGAEYEQYF. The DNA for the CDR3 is TGTGCCAGCAGCCGGACAGGGGCAGAATACGAGCAGTACTTC.

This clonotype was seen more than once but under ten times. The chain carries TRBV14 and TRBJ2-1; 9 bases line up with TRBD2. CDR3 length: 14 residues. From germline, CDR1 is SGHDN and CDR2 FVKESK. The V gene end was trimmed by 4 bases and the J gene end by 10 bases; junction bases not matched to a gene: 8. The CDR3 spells CASSPLDLAGEQFF. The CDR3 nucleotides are TGTGCCAGCAGCCCTTTAGATCTAGCGGGGGAGCAGTTCTTC.

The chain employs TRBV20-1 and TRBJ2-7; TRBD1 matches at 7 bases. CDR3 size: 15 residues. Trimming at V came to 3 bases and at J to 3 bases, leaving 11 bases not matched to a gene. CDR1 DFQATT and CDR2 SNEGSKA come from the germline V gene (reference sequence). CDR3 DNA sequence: TGCAGTGCTAGGCCCCCGACAGGGTTAATCTACGAGCAGTACTTC. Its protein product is CSARPPTGLIYEQYF.

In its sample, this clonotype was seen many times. The CDR3 DNA reads TGCGCCAGCAGCATGGACTCCCTGGGGGAGCAGTACTTC. Protein product: CASSMDSLGEQYF. The gene calls are TRBV5-1 and TRBJ2-7; weak D call: TRBD2 (5 bases). Trimming removed 4 bases from V and 7 bases from J, with 15 bases in between. Germline V gene sequence: CDR1 SGHRS, CDR2 YFSETQ. The CDR3 extends over 13 amino acids.

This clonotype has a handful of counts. The CDR3 DNA follows: TGCAGTGCCTATCACTCTCTAGCGCCCTACAATGAGCAGTTCTTC. It encodes CSAYHSLAPYNEQFF. The J gene is TRBJ2-1, the V gene TRBV20-1; D is possibly TRBD2 (6 bases). The germline V and J ends were trimmed by 6 bases and 2 bases, with 17 bases remaining between them. Germline assignment: CDR1 DFQATT and CDR2 SNEGSKA (reference sequence). The CDR3 contains 15 residues.

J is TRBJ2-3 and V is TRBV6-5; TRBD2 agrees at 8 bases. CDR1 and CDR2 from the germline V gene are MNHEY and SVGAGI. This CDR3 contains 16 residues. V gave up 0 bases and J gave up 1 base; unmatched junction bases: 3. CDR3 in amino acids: CASSYSAGGRTDTQYF. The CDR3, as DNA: TGTGCCAGCAGTTACTCGGCGGGGGGCCGCACAGATACGCAGTATTTT.

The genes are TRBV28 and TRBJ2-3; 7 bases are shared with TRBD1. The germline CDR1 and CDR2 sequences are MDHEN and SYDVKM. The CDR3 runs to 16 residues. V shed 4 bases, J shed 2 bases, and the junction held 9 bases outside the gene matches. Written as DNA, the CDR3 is TGTGCCAGCAGTTGGGAAACAGGGGACCACACAGATACGCAGTATTTT. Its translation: CASSWETGDHTDTQYF.

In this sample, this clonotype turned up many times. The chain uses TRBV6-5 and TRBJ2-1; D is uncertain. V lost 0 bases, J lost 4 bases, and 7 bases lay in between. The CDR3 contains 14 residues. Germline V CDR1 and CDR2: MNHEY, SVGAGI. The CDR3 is CASSYSDPYNEQFF. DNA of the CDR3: TGTGCCAGCAGTTACTCGGATCCATACAATGAGCAGTTCTTC.

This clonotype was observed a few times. The CDR3 spells CASTPGVFSYEQYF. For the CDR3, the DNA is TGTGCCAGCACCCCGGGGGTCTTTTCCTACGAGCAGTACTTC. This sequence joins TRBV21-1 and TRBJ2-7; TRBD1, the table's D call, was not compared with the DNA. TRBV21-1 is a listed pseudogene. The CDR3 has 14 amino acids.

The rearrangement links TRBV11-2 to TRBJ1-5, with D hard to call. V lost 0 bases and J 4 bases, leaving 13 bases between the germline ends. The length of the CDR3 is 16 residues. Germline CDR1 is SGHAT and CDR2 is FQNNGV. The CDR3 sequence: CASSLDYAGLNQPQHF. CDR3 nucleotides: TGTGCCAGCAGCTTAGATTATGCCGGTTTAAATCAGCCCCAGCATTTT. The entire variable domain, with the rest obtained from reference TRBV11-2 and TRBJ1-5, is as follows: EAGVAQSPRYKIIEKRQSVAFWCNPISGHATLYWYQQILGQGPKLLIQFQNNGVVDDSQLPKDRFSAERLKGVDSTLKIQPAKLEDSAVYLCASSLDYAGLNQPQHFGDGTRLSIL.

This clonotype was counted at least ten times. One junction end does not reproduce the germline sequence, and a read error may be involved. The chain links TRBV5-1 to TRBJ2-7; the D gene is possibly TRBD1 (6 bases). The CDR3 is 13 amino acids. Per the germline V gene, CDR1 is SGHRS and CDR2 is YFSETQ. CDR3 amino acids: CASSLRGSYEQYF. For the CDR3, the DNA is TGTGCCAGCAGCCTCAGGGGTTCCTACGAGCAGTACTTC.

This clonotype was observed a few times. CDR3 coding DNA: TGCGCCAGCAGCTTGGACTATGTAGCCAAAAACATTCAGTACTTC. Protein: CASSLDYVAKNIQYF. The rearrangement joins TRBV5-1 to TRBJ2-4; D is ambiguous. V was clipped by 0 bases and J by 0 bases, with 7 bases between them. CDR1 is SGHRS and CDR2 is YFSETQ in the germline V gene. The CDR3 spans 15 residues. Looking up the rest from reference TRBV5-1 and TRBJ2-4 gives the full variable domain: KAGVTQTPRYLIKTRGQQVTLSCSPISGHRSVSWYQQTPGQGLQFLFEYFSETQRNKGNFPGRFSGRQFSNSRSEMNVSTLELGDSALYLCASSLDYVAKNIQYFGAGTRLSVL.

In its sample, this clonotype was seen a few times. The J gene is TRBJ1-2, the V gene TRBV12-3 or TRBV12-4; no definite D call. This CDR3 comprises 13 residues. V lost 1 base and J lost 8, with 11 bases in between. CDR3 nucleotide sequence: TGTGCCAGCAGTTTAGTAGGCAGGAGCGGCTACACCTTC. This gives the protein CASSLVGRSGYTF.

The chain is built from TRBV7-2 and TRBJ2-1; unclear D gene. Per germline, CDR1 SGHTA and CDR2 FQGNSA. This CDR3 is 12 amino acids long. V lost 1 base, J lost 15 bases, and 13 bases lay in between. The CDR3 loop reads CASSLDGIGLFF. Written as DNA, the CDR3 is TGTGCCAGCAGCTTAGATGGCATAGGGCTGTTCTTC.

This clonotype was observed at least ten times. The CDR3, as DNA: TGTGCCAGCAGTTTAGCTAGAATCAATGAGCAGTTCTTC. It codes for CASSLARINEQFF. The chain joins TRBV12-3 or TRBV12-4 to TRBJ2-1; no clear D gene. With 0 bases removed from V and 6 bases from J, the gap between germline ends came to 6 bases. CDR3 size: 13 residues.

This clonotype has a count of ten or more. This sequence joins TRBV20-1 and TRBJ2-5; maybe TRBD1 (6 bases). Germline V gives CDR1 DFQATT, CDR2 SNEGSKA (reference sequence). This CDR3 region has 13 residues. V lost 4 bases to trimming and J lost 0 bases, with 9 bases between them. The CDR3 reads CSATWTDQETQYF. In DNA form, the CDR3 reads TGCAGTGCTACCTGGACAGACCAAGAGACCCAGTACTTC.

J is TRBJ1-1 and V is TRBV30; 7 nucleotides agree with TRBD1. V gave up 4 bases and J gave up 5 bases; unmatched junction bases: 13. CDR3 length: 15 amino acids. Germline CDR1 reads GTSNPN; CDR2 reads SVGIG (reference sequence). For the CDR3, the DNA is TGTGCCTGGAAGTCAGGGGGTAGGACCCTAACTGAAGCTTTCTTT. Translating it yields CAWKSGGRTLTEAFF. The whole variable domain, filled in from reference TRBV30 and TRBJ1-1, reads SQTIHQWPATLVQPVGSPLSLECTVEGTSNPNLYWYRQAAGRGLQLLFYSVGIGQISSEVPQNLSASRPQDRQFILSSKKLLLSDSGFYLCAWKSGGRTLTEAFFGQGTRLTVV.

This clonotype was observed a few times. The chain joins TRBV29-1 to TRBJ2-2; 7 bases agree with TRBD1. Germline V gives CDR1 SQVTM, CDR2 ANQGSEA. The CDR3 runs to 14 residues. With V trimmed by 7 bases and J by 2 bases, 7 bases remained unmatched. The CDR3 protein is CSARQGSNTGELFF. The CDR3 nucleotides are TGCAGCGCCAGACAGGGATCCAACACCGGGGAGCTGTTTTTT.

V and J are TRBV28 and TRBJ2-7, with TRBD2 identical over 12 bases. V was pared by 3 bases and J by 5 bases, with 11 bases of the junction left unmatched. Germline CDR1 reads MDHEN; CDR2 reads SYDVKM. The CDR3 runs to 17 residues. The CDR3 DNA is TGTGCCAGCAGTTTGTCTCTAGCGGGAGGGCCGCAGCACGAGCAGTACTTC. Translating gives CASSLSLAGGPQHEQYF.

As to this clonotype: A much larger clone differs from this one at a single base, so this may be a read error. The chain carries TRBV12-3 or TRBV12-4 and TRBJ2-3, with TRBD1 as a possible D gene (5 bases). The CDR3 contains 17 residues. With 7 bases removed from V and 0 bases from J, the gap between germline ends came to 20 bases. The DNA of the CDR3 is TGTGCCAGCAACTCGAGATTGTGGGGCTCTAGCACAGATACGCAGTATTTT. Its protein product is CASNSRLWGSSTDTQYF.

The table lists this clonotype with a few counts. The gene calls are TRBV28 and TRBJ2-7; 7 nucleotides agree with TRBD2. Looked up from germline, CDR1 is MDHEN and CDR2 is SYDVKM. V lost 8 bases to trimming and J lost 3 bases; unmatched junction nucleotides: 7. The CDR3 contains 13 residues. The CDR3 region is CASAGTIDYEQYF. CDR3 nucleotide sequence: TGTGCCAGCGCCGGGACTATCGACTACGAGCAGTACTTC.

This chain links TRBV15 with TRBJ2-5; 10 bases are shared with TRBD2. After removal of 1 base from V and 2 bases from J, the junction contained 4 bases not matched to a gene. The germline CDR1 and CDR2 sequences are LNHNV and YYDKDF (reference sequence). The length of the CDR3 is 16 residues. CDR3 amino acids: CATSRAPTSGQETQYF. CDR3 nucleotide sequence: TGTGCCACCAGCAGAGCCCCGACTAGCGGGCAAGAGACCCAGTACTTC.

The CDR3 sequence: CASSYSRQDSSGELFF. The DNA of the CDR3 is TGTGCCAGCAGTTACTCTCGACAGGATAGTTCCGGGGAGCTGTTTTTT. The chain recombines TRBV6-2 or TRBV6-3 with TRBJ2-2, with D possibly matching TRBD1 (6 bases). CDR3 length equals 16 residues. Germline lookup yields CDR1 MNHEY and CDR2 SVGEGT. V was pared by 0 bases and J by 6 bases, with 14 bases between.

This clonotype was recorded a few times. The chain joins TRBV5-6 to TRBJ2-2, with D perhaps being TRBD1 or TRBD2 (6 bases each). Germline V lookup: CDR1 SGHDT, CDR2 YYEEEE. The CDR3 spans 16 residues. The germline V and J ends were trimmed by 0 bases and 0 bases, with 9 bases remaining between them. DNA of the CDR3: TGTGCCAGCAGCTTGGATGGGGGGCCGAACACCGGGGAGCTGTTTTTT. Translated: CASSLDGGPNTGELFF.

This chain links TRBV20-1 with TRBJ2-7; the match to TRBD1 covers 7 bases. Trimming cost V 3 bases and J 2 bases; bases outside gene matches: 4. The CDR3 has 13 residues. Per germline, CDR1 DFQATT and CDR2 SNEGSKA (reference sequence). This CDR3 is CSASRDRPYEQYF. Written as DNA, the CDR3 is TGCAGTGCTAGCCGGGACAGACCCTACGAGCAGTACTTC.

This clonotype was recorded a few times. CDR3 coding DNA: TGTGCCAGCAGCTTAATTGGGCCCCCCTCCTACAATGAGCAGTTCTTC. This gives the protein CASSLIGPPSYNEQFF. The genes are TRBV11-2 and TRBJ2-1; D is undetermined. Between the trimmed V and J ends, which lost 2 bases and 0 bases, there was a span of 11 bases. CDR3 length equals 16 residues. Per germline, CDR1 SGHAT and CDR2 FQNNGV. Filled out from reference TRBV11-2 and TRBJ2-1, the complete variable domain reads EAGVAQSPRYKIIEKRQSVAFWCNPISGHATLYWYQQILGQGPKLLIQFQNNGVVDDSQLPKDRFSAERLKGVDSTLKIQPAKLEDSAVYLCASSLIGPPSYNEQFFGPGTRLTVL.

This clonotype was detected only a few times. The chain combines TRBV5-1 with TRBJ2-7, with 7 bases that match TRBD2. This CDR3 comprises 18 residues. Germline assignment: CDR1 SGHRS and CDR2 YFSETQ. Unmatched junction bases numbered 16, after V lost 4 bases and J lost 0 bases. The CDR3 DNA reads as TGCGCCAGCAGCCCGGGAGGAGGCCGCACACAGAGCTCCTACGAGCAGTACTTC. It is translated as CASSPGGGRTQSSYEQYF. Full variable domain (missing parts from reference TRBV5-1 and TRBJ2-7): KAGVTQTPRYLIKTRGQQVTLSCSPISGHRSVSWYQQTPGQGLQFLFEYFSETQRNKGNFPGRFSGRQFSNSRSEMNVSTLELGDSALYLCASSPGGGRTQSSYEQYFGPGTRLTVT.

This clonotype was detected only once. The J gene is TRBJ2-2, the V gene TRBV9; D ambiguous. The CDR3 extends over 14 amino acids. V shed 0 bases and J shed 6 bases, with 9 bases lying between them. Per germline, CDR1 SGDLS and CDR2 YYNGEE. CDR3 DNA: TGTGCCAGCAGCGTAGGATTAGCTTCCGGGGAGCTGTTTTTT. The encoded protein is CASSVGLASGELFF. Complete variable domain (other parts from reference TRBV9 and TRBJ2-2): DSGVTQTPKHLITATGQRVTLRCSPRSGDLSVYWYQQSLDQGLQFLIQYYNGEERAKGNILERFSAQQFPDLHSELNLSSLELGDSALYFCASSVGLASGELFFGEGSRLTVL.